These 27 T cell receptor beta chains share one sample of origin, sequenced in a study of CD8 T cells in Susac syndrome. After extraction with the RNeasy kit, about 0.5 to 1 ug of the RNA was reverse transcribed using random hexamers. TCRdb redid the calling of the immunoSEQ multiplex PCR reads with MiXCR, one entry per CDR3 protein. This sample has roughly 120,000 distinct CDR3 sequences, with less than 95% found just once. The sequenced sample was CD4+ T cells from PBMCs. These receptors all come from a human donor in good health.

The chain employs TRBV6-2 or TRBV6-3 and TRBJ2-2; D is undetermined. Germline V CDR1 and CDR2: MNHEY, SVGEGT. V gave up 0 bases and J gave up 4 bases, with 12 bases separating them. This CDR3 is built from 16 residues. The DNA for the CDR3 is TGTGCCAGCAGTTACTCGGGCGACACAGTCACCGGGGAGCTGTTTTTT. As protein: CASSYSGDTVTGELFF.

The J gene is TRBJ2-1, the V gene TRBV14; D is possibly TRBD1 or TRBD2 (5 bases each). Germline-derived CDR1 and CDR2 are SGHDN and FVKESK. The CDR3 is made up of 14 amino acids. Trimming took 1 base from V and 9 from J, leaving 13 bases between them. CDR3 residues: CASSQAREGPEQFF. CDR3 DNA: TGTGCCAGCAGCCAAGCCAGAGAGGGGCCTGAGCAGTTCTTC.

DNA for the CDR3: TGTGCCAGCAGTTCCACAACCTACTGGACCGCGAACACTGAAGCTTTCTTT. It encodes CASSSTTYWTANTEAFF. This rearrangement joins TRBV28 to TRBJ1-1; D gene unclear. The V and J ends lost 4 bases and 1 base respectively, with 19 bases between them. CDR1 and CDR2 (germline): MDHEN, SYDVKM. This CDR3 spans 17 amino acids.

The chain is built from TRBV20-1 and TRBJ2-7; D perhaps matches TRBD1 (6 bases). The CDR3 loop spans 13 amino acids. Per the germline V gene, CDR1 is DFQATT and CDR2 is SNEGSKA (reference sequence). V gave up 3 bases and J gave up 5 bases, with 14 bases separating them. The CDR3 nucleotides read TGCAGTGCTAGCCCACAGGGTAGGAACGAGCAGTACTTC. This encodes CSASPQGRNEQYF.

The chain couples TRBV12-3 or TRBV12-4 to TRBJ2-7; no definite D call. Trimming shortened V by 0 bases and J by 7 bases, and 7 bases separated the two germline ends. The CDR3 is made up of 12 amino acids. The CDR3 loop is CASSLALGEQYF. The DNA for the CDR3 is TGTGCCAGCAGTTTAGCGCTTGGAGAGCAGTACTTC.

The V call is TRBV5-8, the J call TRBJ1-2; D ambiguous. CDR1 is SGHTS and CDR2 is YDEGEE in the germline V gene. Trimming removed 4 bases from V and 8 bases from J, with 18 bases in between. CDR3 length: 14 amino acids. Here the CDR3 reads CASSPYDGVWGYTF. The CDR3 DNA follows: TGTGCCAGCAGCCCTTACGACGGGGTTTGGGGCTACACCTTC.

The chain is built from TRBV10-3 and TRBJ1-1; D is perhaps TRBD1 (5 bases). V gave up 5 bases and J gave up 8 bases, with 15 bases separating them. Germline loops: CDR1 ENHRY, CDR2 SYGVKD. This CDR3 is built from 13 residues. The CDR3 loop reads CAISKAGTPEAFF. Written as DNA, the CDR3 is TGTGCCATCAGTAAAGCCGGGACTCCAGAAGCTTTCTTT.

CDR3 sequence reads: CASRVPGRSYEQYF. DNA for the CDR3: TGCGCCAGCAGGGTTCCGGGACGATCATACGAGCAGTACTTC. The chain couples TRBV5-1 to TRBJ2-7; D possibly matches TRBD1 or TRBD2 (5 bases each). From germline, CDR1 is SGHRS and CDR2 YFSETQ. V was clipped by 5 bases and J by 4 bases, with 16 bases between them. The CDR3 spans 14 residues. Based on the CDR3 plus reference TRBV5-1 and TRBJ2-7, the full variable domain is KAGVTQTPRYLIKTRGQQVTLSCSPISGHRSVSWYQQTPGQGLQFLFEYFSETQRNKGNFPGRFSGRQFSNSRSEMNVSTLELGDSALYLCASRVPGRSYEQYFGPGTRLTVT.

This clonotype was observed once. The rearrangement joins TRBV27 to TRBJ2-3, with 7 bases fitting TRBD2. CDR1 is MNHEY, CDR2 SMNVEV, per germline (reference sequence). CDR3 length: 17 residues. V shed 6 bases and J 3 bases; nucleotides not matched to a gene: 15. CDR3 region: CASSSAHGLAVTDTQYF. CDR3 coding DNA: TGTGCCAGCAGCTCCGCCCATGGGCTAGCGGTAACAGATACGCAGTATTTT.

This chain links TRBV20-1 with TRBJ1-4; a weak D match, TRBD1 (6 bases). V lost 0 bases and J 8 bases, leaving 16 bases between the germline ends. Germline loops: CDR1 DFQATT, CDR2 SNEGSKA (reference sequence). CDR3 size: 15 residues. CDR3 amino acids: CSARDPWGGQEKLFF. The CDR3 DNA reads as TGCAGTGCTAGAGACCCTTGGGGGGGGCAGGAAAAACTGTTTTTT.

The rearrangement links TRBV5-6 to TRBJ1-1; maybe TRBD1 (6 bases). The germline gives CDR1 SGHDT, CDR2 YYEEEE. The V and J ends lost 1 base and 4 bases respectively, with 8 bases between them. The CDR3 length is 13 residues. The CDR3 spells CASSLIRGTEAFF. In DNA, the CDR3 is TGTGCCAGCAGCTTGATCAGGGGCACTGAAGCTTTCTTT.

The rearrangement joins TRBV20-1 to TRBJ1-6; 7 nucleotides line up with TRBD1. Per germline, CDR1 DFQATT and CDR2 SNEGSKA (reference sequence). CDR3 length equals 15 residues. The trim removed 1 base at V and 8 bases at J, leaving 8 bases unmatched. The CDR3 loop is CSARVGTGAHSPLHF. CDR3 bases: TGCAGTGCTAGAGTTGGCACAGGGGCCCATTCACCCCTCCACTTT.

The J gene is TRBJ1-1, the V gene TRBV28; D is ambiguous. V lost 2 bases to trimming and J lost 3 bases, with 19 bases between them. Germline lookup yields CDR1 MDHEN and CDR2 SYDVKM. CDR3 length equals 17 residues. For the CDR3, the DNA is TGTGCCAGCAGTTTAACACGAAAATTCGGTGGCTACACTGAAGCTTTCTTT. Its translation: CASSLTRKFGGYTEAFF.

The chain recombines TRBV27 with TRBJ2-1, with D unclear. The CDR3 sequence is 16 residues long. CDR1 MNHEY and CDR2 SMNVEV come from the germline V gene (reference sequence). Trimming took 4 bases from V and 0 from J, leaving 13 bases between them. The CDR3 protein is CASSSSPLISYNEQFF. The CDR3 DNA reads as TGTGCCAGCAGTTCCTCCCCGCTGATCTCCTACAATGAGCAGTTCTTC.

In its sample, this clonotype was seen once. The rearrangement links TRBV4-1 to TRBJ1-1; D not resolved. CDR3 size: 13 residues. The ends were cut back, 4 bases at V and 0 bases at J, with 6 bases in the middle. Looked up from germline, CDR1 is MGHRA and CDR2 is YSYEKL. The CDR3 loop reads CASSLHMNTEAFF. As DNA, the CDR3 is TGCGCCAGCAGCCTCCACATGAACACTGAAGCTTTCTTT.

The chain links TRBV7-9 to TRBJ2-7, with 7 bases identical to TRBD1. Germline V CDR1 and CDR2: SEHNR, FQNEAQ (reference sequence). CDR3 size: 15 residues. V lost 6 bases and J lost 5; bases outside the gene matches: 13. CDR3 nucleotides: TGTGCCAGCAGGAAAGGGACAGCGGCGACCAACGAGCAGTACTTC. Its translation: CASRKGTAATNEQYF.

The V and J genes are TRBV27 and TRBJ2-5; D remains ambiguous. Trimming took off 7 bases at V and 3 bases at J, with 18 bases between the two ends. The CDR3 has 15 residues. Germline-derived CDR1 and CDR2 are MNHEY and SMNVEV (reference sequence). CDR3 nucleotide sequence: TGTGCCAGCAAGGGTCTGGCCCTAAGAGAAGAGACCCAGTACTTC. Its protein is CASKGLALREETQYF.

V and J are TRBV5-4 and TRBJ2-5, with a tentative D call TRBD1 (6 bases). The CDR3 runs 15 residues. Germline V CDR1 and CDR2: SGHNT, YYREEE (reference sequence). V was trimmed by 1 base and J by 4 bases, leaving 14 bases between them. The CDR3 spells CASSLYGTIVETQYF. CDR3 in DNA: TGTGCCAGCAGCTTGTATGGGACAATCGTAGAGACCCAGTACTTC. The whole variable domain, filled in from reference TRBV5-4 and TRBJ2-5, reads ETGVTQSPTHLIKTRGQQVTLRCSSQSGHNTVSWYQQALGQGPQFIFQYYREEENGRGNFPPRFSGLQFPNYSSELNVNALELDDSALYLCASSLYGTIVETQYFGPGTRLLVL.

The chain combines TRBV7-6 with TRBJ1-1, with a possible D match to TRBD1 (5 bases). In germline, CDR1 is SGHVS, CDR2 FNYEAQ. Trimming took off 1 base at V and 1 base at J, with 10 bases between the two ends. The CDR3 is 15 amino acids. CDR3 DNA sequence: TGTGCCAGCAGCTTAGGACCAGGGAGGAACACTGAAGCTTTCTTT. It specifies CASSLGPGRNTEAFF. The variable domain in full, with the rest retrieved from reference TRBV7-6 and TRBJ1-1, is GAGVSQSPRYKVTKRGQDVALRCDPISGHVSLYWYRQALGQGPEFLTYFNYEAQQDKSGLPNDRFSAERPEGSISTLTIQRTEQRDSAMYRCASSLGPGRNTEAFFGQGTRLTVV.

V is TRBV15 and J is TRBJ2-7; tentatively, D is TRBD2 (5 bases). The CDR3 contains 17 residues. From germline, CDR1 is LNHNV and CDR2 YYDKDF (reference sequence). Trimming stripped 0 bases from V and 4 bases from J, with 19 bases between. This CDR3 is CATSRDVVASREYEQYF. Here the CDR3 DNA reads TGTGCCACCAGCAGAGATGTAGTGGCTAGCCGAGAATACGAGCAGTACTTC.

The genes are TRBV6-1 and TRBJ2-7; D uncertain. V was pared by 4 bases and J by 2 bases, with 12 bases between. The CDR3 is 14 amino acids. Germline CDR1 is MNHNS and CDR2 is SASEGT. This CDR3 reads CASSVRPSAYEQYF. As DNA, the CDR3 is TGTGCCAGCAGTGTCCGGCCGTCGGCCTACGAGCAGTACTTC.

The chain links TRBV18 to TRBJ2-5; D uncertain. Trimming left V 1 base short and J 1 base short, with 10 bases between. The CDR3 has 15 amino acids. From germline, CDR1 is KGHSH and CDR2 LQKENI. CDR3 sequence: CASSPLAGLQETQYF. In DNA form, the CDR3 reads TGTGCCAGCTCACCACTGGCAGGCCTCCAAGAGACCCAGTACTTC. Based on the CDR3 plus reference TRBV18 and TRBJ2-5, the full variable domain is NAGVMQNPRHLVRRRGQEARLRCSPMKGHSHVYWYRQLPEEGLKFMVYLQKENIIDESGMPKERFSAEFPKEGPSILRIQQVVRGDSAAYFCASSPLAGLQETQYFGPGTRLLVL.

The J gene is TRBJ2-1, the V gene TRBV12-3 or TRBV12-4; 8 bases fit TRBD2. V shed 5 bases, J shed 0 bases, and the junction held 9 bases outside the gene matches. CDR3 length: 17 amino acids. The CDR3 here is CASSGSGRDSSYNEQFF. The CDR3 bases are TGTGCCAGCAGTGGGAGCGGGAGAGATAGCTCCTACAATGAGCAGTTCTTC.

The rearrangement uses TRBV5-6 and TRBJ2-1; the D gene is possibly TRBD1 (6 bases). The CDR3 spans 16 residues. The germline V gene has CDR1 SGHDT and CDR2 YYEEEE. V was pared by 1 base and J by 0 bases, with 11 bases between. As DNA, the CDR3 is TGTGCCAGCAGCTTGTACGGGACACTCTCCTACAATGAGCAGTTCTTC. This encodes CASSLYGTLSYNEQFF.

V is TRBV10-3 and J is TRBJ2-7; 10 nucleotides agree with TRBD2. The V gene end was trimmed by 6 bases and the J gene end by 5 bases; junction bases not matched to a gene: 7. CDR1 is ENHRY and CDR2 is SYGVKD in the germline V gene. This CDR3 has 14 amino acids. The DNA of the CDR3 is TGTGCCATCAGGGAGCGGGAGGGTGGGCACGAGCAGTACTTC. It yields the protein CAIREREGGHEQYF.

J is TRBJ2-5 and V is TRBV12-3 or TRBV12-4; D tentatively fits TRBD1 or TRBD2 (5 bases each). This CDR3 is 13 amino acids long. Trimming stripped 3 bases from V and 5 bases from J, with 10 bases between. The CDR3 loop is CASSFGGHETQYF. CDR3 DNA sequence: TGTGCCAGCAGTTTTGGGGGTCATGAGACCCAGTACTTC.

V usage is TRBV30 and J usage is TRBJ2-7; D gene ambiguous. Germline CDR1 reads GTSNPN; CDR2 reads SVGIG (reference sequence). This CDR3 contains 13 residues. The ends were cut back, 4 bases at V and 3 bases at J, with 13 bases in the middle. CDR3: CAWTTGTSYEQYF. The DNA for the CDR3 is TGTGCCTGGACCACGGGCACCAGCTACGAGCAGTACTTC.